These T cell receptor beta chains were read from a single sample in a study of cytomegalovirus exposure and HLA in healthy donors. TCRdb keeps only in-frame clones here, not all; method: immunoSEQ multiplex PCR. The data show 200,000 to 250,000 clones, 82% seen once. Sequenced input: PBMCs. The receptors derive from a woman between 40 and 55 years old in good health and CMV-seropositive. Both conserved end residues are part of each CDR3. Each record gives: J gene, clone size, D gene, V gene, CDR3 protein, CDR3 DNA. A D gene is named only where the DNA matches it firmly. Some rows have no size entry. The others give once, few or many, or a class for an expanded clone.

TRBJ2-3 | - | TRBD2 | TRBV5-5 | CASSPGGGVTDTQYF | TGTGCCAGCAGCCCGGGGGGGGGCGTTACAGATACGCAGTATTTT
TRBJ1-1 | - | TRBD1 | TRBV23-1 | CASSGTVGETEAFF | TGCGCCAGCAGTGGGACAGTCGGAGAAACTGAAGCTTTCTTT
TRBJ1-2 | - | TRBD1 | TRBV7-9 | CASSFKIQGSISPGYTF | TGTGCCAGCAGCTTTAAAATACAGGGGTCGATAAGTCCTGGCTACACCTTC
TRBJ2-3 | once | - | TRBV27 | CASSTGGADTQYF | TGTGCCAGCAGTACAGGGGGGGCAGATACGCAGTATTTT
TRBJ1-2 | - | TRBD1 | TRBV5-4 | CASSSDRAYGYTF | TGTGCCAGCAGCTCGGACAGGGCATATGGCTACACCTTC
TRBJ2-7 | - | TRBD2 | TRBV9 | CASSVGLAGGVLPYEQYF | TGTGCCAGCAGCGTAGGACTAGCGGGAGGCGTCCTCCCCTACGAGCAGTACTTC
TRBJ2-2 | - | - | TRBV7-3 | CASSLRDRDTGELFF | TGTGCCAGCAGCCTTCGAGACAGAGACACCGGGGAGCTGTTTTTT
TRBJ1-1 | - | - | TRBV5-5 | CASSLGARPPPEEAFF | TGTGCCAGCAGCTTGGGCGCCCGCCCACCTCCTGAGGAAGCTTTCTTT
TRBJ2-7 | - | TRBD1 | TRBV5-1 | CASSGDRGRYEQYF | TGCGCCAGCAGCGGCGACAGGGGGCGCTACGAGCAGTACTTC
TRBJ2-7 | - | TRBD2 | TRBV11-1 | CASSSSTSGRIHEQYF | TGTGCCAGCAGCTCCTCCACTAGCGGGAGGATCCACGAGCAGTACTTC
TRBJ1-1 | few | - | TRBV18 | CASSPSQVPNTEAFF | TGTGCCAGCTCACCCTCACAGGTCCCGAACACTGAAGCTTTCTTT
TRBJ2-7 | - | TRBD1 | TRBV10-2 | CASSEVIGGHEQYF | TGCGCCAGCAGTGAGGTAATAGGGGGCCACGAGCAGTACTTC
TRBJ1-1 | - | TRBD1 | TRBV18 | CASSSGQGNTEAFF | TGTGCCAGCTCTTCCGGACAGGGGAACACTGAAGCTTTCTTT
TRBJ2-7 | - | TRBD2 | TRBV11-3 | CASSPGGKDYEQYF | TGTGCCAGCAGCCCCGGGGGGAAAGACTACGAGCAGTACTTC
TRBJ1-6 | few | - | TRBV7-3 | CASSTGYNSPLHF | TGTGCCAGCAGCACAGGGTATAATTCACCCCTCCACTTT
TRBJ2-7 | once | TRBD1 | TRBV2 | CASSENRGREQYF | TGTGCCAGCAGTGAGAACAGGGGGCGTGAGCAGTACTTC
TRBJ1-2 | - | - | TRBV4-3 | CASSQDPGGDGYTF | TGCGCCAGCAGCCAAGATCCGGGGGGCGATGGCTACACCTTC